Following are 23 T cell receptor beta chains from one sample sequenced in a study of blood T cell repertoires in COVID-19. Method: immunoSEQ multiplex PCR; TCRdb's copy keeps in-frame clones and lacks some. Of 150,000 to 200,000 clones listed, approximately 87% were seen once; the top ten hold around 13%. Sequenced sample: peripheral blood. These receptor sequences come from an older woman with COVID-19, enrolled during active disease.

This clone was counted once. The chain links TRBV10-3 to TRBJ1-4; D remains unclear. The CDR3 spans 15 residues. V lost 0 bases and J lost 3, with 8 bases in between. CDR1 ENHRY and CDR2 SYGVKD come from the germline V gene. The CDR3 bases are TGTGCCATCAGTGAGTCGAGAGGAGCTAATGAAAAACTGTTTTTT. Translation gives CAISESRGANEKLFF.

The chain carries TRBV5-1 and TRBJ2-1; weak D call: TRBD1 (6 bases). The CDR3 has 16 residues. The V end lost 2 bases, the J end lost 9 bases, and 21 bases lay between the germline ends. The germline V gene has CDR1 SGHRS and CDR2 YFSETQ. The CDR3 nucleotides are TGCGCCAGCAGCTTTCCGGACAGTTCTGGTGACGGTGAGCAGTTCTTC. It is translated as CASSFPDSSGDGEQFF.

The rearrangement uses TRBV19 and TRBJ2-2, with 12 bases that match TRBD2. Trimming at V came to 5 bases and at J to 5 bases, leaving 3 bases not matched to a gene. Germline V gives CDR1 LNHDA, CDR2 SQIVND (reference sequence). The CDR3 loop spans 15 amino acids. In DNA, the CDR3 is TGTGCCAGTAGTCCTAGCGGGAGGGCGACCGGGGAGCTGTTTTTT. This codes for CASSPSGRATGELFF.

The V gene is TRBV27, the J gene TRBJ2-7; 7 bases line up with TRBD1. J lost 3 bases, V lost 8 bases, and 13 bases had no gene match. The germline gives CDR1 MNHEY, CDR2 SMNVEV (reference sequence). This CDR3 has 15 residues. The CDR3 region is CASRMTIAGGYEQYF. The CDR3, as DNA: TGTGCCAGCCGAATGACGATTGCAGGGGGCTACGAGCAGTACTTC.

This clone was counted a single time. CDR3 loop: CASSQYSGPNNQPQHF. As DNA, the CDR3 is TGCGCCAGCAGTCAGTATTCAGGGCCTAACAATCAGCCCCAGCATTTT. The chain combines TRBV23-1 with TRBJ1-5, with TRBD1 as a possible D gene (5 bases). TRBV23-1 is given ORF status, its function remaining uncertain. The CDR3 contains 16 residues. Trimming removed 3 bases from V and 3 bases from J, with 15 bases in between.

This rearrangement joins TRBV5-8 to TRBJ2-5; 10 bases line up with TRBD1. Per the germline V gene, CDR1 is SGHTS and CDR2 is YDEGEE. The length of the CDR3 is 18 residues. Losses at the gene ends were 5 bases for V and 2 bases for J; bases not matched to a gene: 15. In DNA, the CDR3 is TGTGCCAGCAGTAATAAGGACAGGGGGTGGTTGAGACAAGAGACCCAGTACTTC. This sequence encodes CASSNKDRGWLRQETQYF. The full variable domain, its missing parts supplied by reference TRBV5-8 and TRBJ2-5, is EAGVTQSPTHLIKTRGQQATLRCSPISGHTSVYWYQQALGLGLQFLLWYDEGEERNRGNFPPRFSGRQFPNYSSELNVNALELEDSALYLCASSNKDRGWLRQETQYFGPGTRLLVL.

This chain joins TRBV7-8 and TRBJ2-2; 9 nucleotides align to TRBD1. Looked up from germline, CDR1 is SGHVS and CDR2 is FQNEAQ. There are 18 residues in the CDR3. V lost 4 bases to trimming and J lost 2 bases; unmatched junction nucleotides: 11. CDR3 DNA sequence: TGTGCCAGCAGCTCCCGCCCGGGACAGGGAACCAACACCGGGGAGCTGTTTTTT. Translating it yields CASSSRPGQGTNTGELFF.

In DNA form, the CDR3 reads TGTGCCTGGAGTCAACCTGGGACAGACCAAGAGACCCAGTACTTC. The encoded protein is CAWSQPGTDQETQYF. This chain joins TRBV30 and TRBJ2-5; TRBD1 aligns across 7 bases. There are 15 residues in the CDR3. The trim removed 2 bases at V and 0 bases at J, leaving 6 bases unmatched. Germline assignment: CDR1 GTSNPN and CDR2 SVGIG (reference sequence).

This clone was seen once. The chain couples TRBV11-2 to TRBJ2-7; possibly TRBD2 for D (6 bases). V was clipped by 5 bases and J by 4 bases, with 15 bases between them. The CDR3 covers 14 residues. Germline loops: CDR1 SGHAT, CDR2 FQNNGV. CDR3 protein: CASSPTSGGYEQYF. The CDR3 nucleotides are TGTGCCAGCAGCCCCACCAGTGGGGGGTACGAGCAGTACTTC.

The V gene is TRBV19, the J gene TRBJ2-3; 9 bases are a match to TRBD2. The CDR3 totals 17 residues. CDR1 LNHDA and CDR2 SQIVND come from the germline V gene (reference sequence). Trimming cost V 4 bases and J 1 base; bases outside gene matches: 9. The CDR3 here is CASSNRGRTSGTDTQYF. CDR3 coding DNA: TGTGCCAGTAGTAACAGGGGACGGACTAGCGGCACAGATACGCAGTATTTT.

This rearrangement joins TRBV24-1 to TRBJ1-2; possible D gene TRBD1, 5 bases. This CDR3 contains 14 residues. V was clipped by 9 bases and J by 2 bases, with 15 bases between them. Germline V lookup: CDR1 KGHDR, CDR2 SFDVKD. CDR3 in amino acids: CATAPPGVNYGYTF. CDR3 nucleotides: TGTGCCACCGCCCCGCCGGGGGTAAACTATGGCTACACCTTC.

This sequence joins TRBV25-1 and TRBJ2-2; 7 bases map to TRBD1. The CDR3 runs 16 residues. V lost 8 bases to trimming and J lost 7 bases; unmatched junction nucleotides: 16. CDR1 is MGHDK, CDR2 SYGVNS, per germline. The CDR3 DNA reads as TGTGCCAGCCGAAGAGTAACAGGGGCTGGAGGCGGGGAGCTGTTTTTT. Its translation is CASRRVTGAGGGELFF.

This clone has more than one count but fewer than ten. The chain employs TRBV4-2 and TRBJ1-5; D remains ambiguous. Germline V gene data show CDR1 as LGHNA and CDR2 as YNFKEQ. The V and J ends lost 1 base and 6 bases respectively, with 13 bases between them. This CDR3 comprises 15 residues. CDR3 in amino acids: CASSQGGEEGQPQHF. The CDR3 DNA is TGTGCCAGCAGCCAAGGCGGGGAGGAGGGTCAGCCCCAGCATTTT.

This clone was seen once. The chain couples TRBV6-5 to TRBJ2-7, with D tentatively TRBD2 (6 bases). Germline V gene data show CDR1 as MNHEY and CDR2 as SVGAGI. This CDR3 contains 14 residues. V was cut by 5 bases and J by 1 base, with 12 bases left in between. The CDR3 here is CASSRDFYSYEQYF. The CDR3 coding sequence is TGTGCCAGCAGTCGGGACTTTTATTCCTACGAGCAGTACTTC.

V is TRBV18 and J is TRBJ1-2; 10 bases align to TRBD1. V dropped 2 bases and J dropped 4; count of bases not matched to a gene: 7. CDR3 length: 16 amino acids. Germline V lookup: CDR1 KGHSH, CDR2 LQKENI. In nucleotides, the CDR3 is TGTGCCAGCTCACCAACCGGGACAGGGGAAGGCTATGGCTACACCTTC. The encoded protein is CASSPTGTGEGYGYTF.

The CDR3 loop reads CASSLRQSHRETQYF. CDR3 nucleotides: TGTGCCAGCAGTTTGAGACAGTCGCACAGGGAGACCCAGTACTTC. The gene calls are TRBV28 and TRBJ2-5, with D possibly TRBD1 on 5 matching bases. Germline V gene lookup returns CDR1 MDHEN and CDR2 SYDVKM. The CDR3 totals 15 residues. The germline V and J ends were trimmed by 3 bases and 5 bases, with 16 bases remaining between them.

The rearrangement joins TRBV7-9 to TRBJ1-4; unclear D gene. This CDR3 comprises 11 residues. The V and J ends lost 5 bases and 6 bases respectively, with 4 bases between them. Germline loops: CDR1 SEHNR, CDR2 FQNEAQ (reference sequence). This CDR3 is CASSRDEKLFF. In nucleotides, the CDR3 is TGTGCCAGCAGCCGAGATGAAAAACTGTTTTTT.

The chain couples TRBV7-2 to TRBJ2-7, with 7 bases aligning to TRBD1. This CDR3 is 14 amino acids long. Germline CDR1 SGHTA, CDR2 FQGNSA. Trimming removed 5 bases from V and 2 bases from J; junction bases left unmatched: 6. The CDR3 region has the DNA TGTGCCAGCAGCCCTCGACAGGGCCCCTACGAGCAGTACTTC. It encodes CASSPRQGPYEQYF. Complete variable domain (other parts from reference TRBV7-2 and TRBJ2-7): GAGVSQSPSNKVTEKGKDVELRCDPISGHTALYWYRQSLGQGLEFLIYFQGNSAPDKSGLPSDRFSAERTGGSVSTLTIQRTQQEDSAVYLCASSPRQGPYEQYFGPGTRLTVT.

This chain links TRBV11-1 with TRBJ2-1, with D possibly TRBD2 on 6 matching bases. Germline CDR1 SGHAT, CDR2 FQDESV (reference sequence). The CDR3 has 15 amino acids. Trimming cost V 1 base and J 9 bases, with 16 bases left between them. DNA for the CDR3: TGTGCCAGCAGCTTAGGGTATCGAGGGACTGGTGAGCAGTTCTTC. Translation gives CASSLGYRGTGEQFF.

The chain carries TRBV4-1 and TRBJ2-1, with 10 bases aligning to TRBD1. The CDR3 spans 15 residues. Trimming at V came to 4 bases and at J to 5 bases, leaving 5 bases not matched to a gene. CDR1 and CDR2 (germline): MGHRA, YSYEKL. The chain's CDR3 is CASSLLTGGHNEQFF. CDR3 nucleotides: TGCGCCAGCAGCCTCCTGACAGGGGGCCACAATGAGCAGTTCTTC.

The V gene is TRBV30, the J gene TRBJ2-1, with TRBD1 matching over 7 bases. The CDR3 runs to 15 residues. V was clipped by 3 bases and J by 0 bases; unmatched bases: 5. The germline V gene encodes CDR1 GTSNPN and CDR2 SVGIG (reference sequence). The CDR3 coding sequence is TGTGCCTGGAGCGAGGGGGCGGGCTCCTACAATGAGCAGTTCTTC. Translating gives CAWSEGAGSYNEQFF.

This chain connects TRBV2 to TRBJ1-4; 8 bases fit TRBD1. The CDR3 runs 13 residues. The ends lost 7 bases at V and 7 bases at J; junction bases unmatched: 5. CDR1 and CDR2 from the germline V gene are SNHLY and FYNNEI. CDR3 DNA sequence: TGTGCCAGCAACGAGGACAGGGCTGAAAAACTGTTTTTT. This translates into CASNEDRAEKLFF. Full variable domain (remainder filled in from reference TRBV2 and TRBJ1-4): EPEVTQTPSHQVTQMGQEVILRCVPISNHLYFYWYRQILGQKVEFLVSFYNNEISEKSEIFDDQFSVERPDGSNFTLKIRSTKLEDSAMYFCASNEDRAEKLFFGSGTQLSVL.

V and J are TRBV24-1 and TRBJ1-2; unclear D gene. Germline CDR1 reads KGHDR; CDR2 reads SFDVKD. V was clipped by 9 bases and J by 5 bases, with 6 bases between them. This CDR3 has 10 residues. CDR3 in DNA: TGTGCCACCCCTCCTTATGGCTACACCTTC. Its protein product is CATPPYGYTF.